This passage covers 14 T cell receptor beta chains from one sample sequenced in a study of T and B cells in COVID-19 patients. BIOMED2 TRB-A/B primer pools were used in multiplex TRB PCR. MiXCR was run by TCRdb on the multiplex PCR reads, yielding one entry per CDR3 protein. There are 7,500 to 9,500 distinct CDR3 sequences in the sample; about 32% occur only once, and about 22% lies in the top ten. TRB was amplified from about 250-500 ng of blood genomic DNA. Source material: blood. Every receptor here comes from a human donor who had recovered from COVID-19.

The chain carries TRBV18 and TRBJ2-7, with D possibly matching TRBD2 (7 bases). This CDR3 spans 16 amino acids. The germline gives CDR1 KGHSH, CDR2 LQKENI. Between the trimmed V and J ends, which lost 3 bases and 6 bases, there was a span of 21 bases. This CDR3 reads CASSPGRGTGPGEQYF. In DNA, the CDR3 is TGTGCCAGCTCACCTGGGAGGGGGACGGGACCGGGCGAGCAGTACTTC.

By share of the sample, this clonotype is medium-sized (0.01 to 0.1%). The chain is built from TRBV12-3 or TRBV12-4 and TRBJ2-3, with D hard to call. The CDR3 length is 14 residues. Trimming took off 7 bases at V and 3 bases at J, with 14 bases between the two ends. The CDR3 reads CASILPVFTDTQYF. The CDR3 bases are TGTGCCAGCATCCTACCGGTTTTTACAGATACGCAGTATTTT.

CDR3 loop: CSAKTGIYGYTF. The CDR3 nucleotides read TGCAGTGCAAAAACAGGGATTTATGGCTACACCTTC. The V gene is TRBV20-1, the J gene TRBJ1-2; D is possibly TRBD1 (6 bases). CDR3 length equals 12 residues. Germline loops: CDR1 DFQATT, CDR2 SNEGSKA (reference sequence). V was clipped by 6 bases and J by 5 bases, with 13 bases between them.

The rearrangement uses TRBV7-2 and TRBJ1-1, with a possible D match to TRBD1 (6 bases). The CDR3 covers 21 residues. Germline V gene sequence: CDR1 SGHTA, CDR2 FQGNSA. V was clipped by 2 bases and J by 10 bases, with 38 bases between them. CDR3 bases: TGTGCCAGCAGCTTACCTTCCAGCAGCAAACTTAGGGGAGGGGGGCGCGATTCAGCTTTCTTT. Translation gives CASSLPSSSKLRGGGRDSAFF.

This clonotype was observed a few times. The V gene is TRBV6-5, the J gene TRBJ1-1, with D perhaps TRBD1 (5 bases). The CDR3 extends over 14 amino acids. CDR1 MNHEY and CDR2 SVGAGI come from the germline V gene. Trimming took off 8 bases at V and 1 base at J, with 14 bases between the two ends. CDR3 sequence (DNA): TGTGCCAGCCTCTCCCGGGGGAGGAACACTGAAGCTTTCTTT. Its protein product is CASLSRGRNTEAFF.

V usage is TRBV6-5 and J usage is TRBJ2-1; 14 bases are a match to TRBD2. CDR1 and CDR2 from the germline V gene are MNHEY and SVGAGI. The length of the CDR3 is 12 residues. The trim removed 8 bases at V and 11 bases at J, leaving 2 bases unmatched. CDR3 protein: CASGTSGGQQFF. The CDR3 nucleotides read TGTGCCAGCGGGACTAGCGGGGGACAGCAGTTCTTC.

The V and J genes are TRBV5-1 and TRBJ2-2, with 8 bases matching TRBD2. This CDR3 comprises 16 residues. V dropped 2 bases and J dropped 0; count of bases not matched to a gene: 3. Germline values: CDR1 SGHRS, CDR2 YFSETQ. CDR3 sequence (DNA): TGCGCCAGCAGCTTCAGCGGGGGCGCGAACACCGGGGAGCTGTTTTTT. It encodes CASSFSGGANTGELFF.

V is TRBV6-1 and J is TRBJ2-7; maybe TRBD1 (5 bases). The CDR3 is 16 residues long. Germline CDR1 MNHNS, CDR2 SASEGT. Trimming shortened V by 7 bases and J by 3 bases, and 22 bases separated the two germline ends. This CDR3 reads CASTQIITGPNYEQYF. The CDR3 bases are TGTGCCAGCACCCAAATCATCACAGGTCCCAACTACGAGCAGTACTTC.

This rearrangement joins TRBV7-6 to TRBJ2-1; 14 bases are a match to TRBD2. The CDR3 loop spans 15 amino acids. V lost 5 bases to trimming and J lost 6 bases; unmatched junction nucleotides: 3. In germline, CDR1 is SGHVS, CDR2 FNYEAQ. In DNA, the CDR3 is TGTGCCAGCAGCCCGGGACTAGCGGGGGTCAATGAGCAGTTCTTC. Protein: CASSPGLAGVNEQFF.

The V call is TRBV4-2, the J call TRBJ2-2; D is unclear. The CDR3 sequence is 13 residues long. The ends were cut back, 3 bases at V and 6 bases at J, with 8 bases in the middle. Germline assignment: CDR1 LGHNA and CDR2 YNFKEQ. The CDR3 DNA follows: TGTGCCAGCAGCCAGGGTGGACCCGGGGAGCTGTTTTTT. Its translation: CASSQGGPGELFF.

This clonotype was observed a handful of times. J is TRBJ1-2 and V is TRBV6-1; possible D gene TRBD1, 6 bases. V was clipped by 0 bases and J by 1 base, with 12 bases between them. Per germline, CDR1 MNHNS and CDR2 SASEGT. The CDR3 length is 16 residues. The CDR3 is CASSEAGVRGNYGYTF. The CDR3 DNA sequence: TGTGCCAGCAGTGAAGCGGGGGTCAGGGGTAACTATGGCTACACCTTC.

This sequence joins TRBV6-5 and TRBJ2-7; 10 bases line up with TRBD2. Germline CDR1 MNHEY, CDR2 SVGAGI. With 10 bases clipped from V and 11 bases from J, the junction kept 11 bases outside the gene matches. CDR3 length: 12 residues. The CDR3 DNA reads as TGTGCCACCTCGAACGGACTAGCGGCCGAGTACTTC. This codes for CATSNGLAAEYF.

The chain employs TRBV20-1 and TRBJ2-1; 8 nucleotides match TRBD2. Germline V gene lookup returns CDR1 DFQATT and CDR2 SNEGSKA (reference sequence). The CDR3 covers 16 residues. The ends lost 2 bases at V and 2 bases at J; junction bases unmatched: 8. The CDR3, as DNA: TGCAGTGCTAGACAAAAGAGGCGGGGGGCCTACAATGAGCAGTTCTTC. This encodes CSARQKRRGAYNEQFF.

In the case of this clonotype: The DNA is left out, because the CDR3 cannot be placed on it with certainty; the CDR3 is given as TCRdb lists it. V is TRBV6-5 and J is TRBJ2-2; TRBD1, the table's D call, was not compared with the DNA. Both ends counted, the CDR3 spans 24 residues. Germline V gene lookup returns CDR1 MNHEY and CDR2 SVGAGI. CDR3 sequence reads: CASSPQGREQFFGPGTEHTGELFF.